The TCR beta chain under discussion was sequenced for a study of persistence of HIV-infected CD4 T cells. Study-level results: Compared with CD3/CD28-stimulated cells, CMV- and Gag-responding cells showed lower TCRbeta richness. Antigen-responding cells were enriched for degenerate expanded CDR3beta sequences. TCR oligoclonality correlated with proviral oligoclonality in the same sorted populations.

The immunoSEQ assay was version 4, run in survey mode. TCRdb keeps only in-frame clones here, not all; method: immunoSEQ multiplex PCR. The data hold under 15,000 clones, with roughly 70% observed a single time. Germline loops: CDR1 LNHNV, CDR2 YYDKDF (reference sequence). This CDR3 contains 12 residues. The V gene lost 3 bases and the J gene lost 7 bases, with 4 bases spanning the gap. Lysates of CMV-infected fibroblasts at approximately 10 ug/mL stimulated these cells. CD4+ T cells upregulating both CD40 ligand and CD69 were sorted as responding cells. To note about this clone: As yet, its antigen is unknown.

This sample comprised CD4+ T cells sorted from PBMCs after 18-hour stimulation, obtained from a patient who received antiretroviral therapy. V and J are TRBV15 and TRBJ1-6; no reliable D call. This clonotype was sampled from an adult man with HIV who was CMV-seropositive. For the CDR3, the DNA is TGTGCCACCAGCAGGTCGAATTCACCCCTCCACTTT. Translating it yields CATSRSNSPLHF.